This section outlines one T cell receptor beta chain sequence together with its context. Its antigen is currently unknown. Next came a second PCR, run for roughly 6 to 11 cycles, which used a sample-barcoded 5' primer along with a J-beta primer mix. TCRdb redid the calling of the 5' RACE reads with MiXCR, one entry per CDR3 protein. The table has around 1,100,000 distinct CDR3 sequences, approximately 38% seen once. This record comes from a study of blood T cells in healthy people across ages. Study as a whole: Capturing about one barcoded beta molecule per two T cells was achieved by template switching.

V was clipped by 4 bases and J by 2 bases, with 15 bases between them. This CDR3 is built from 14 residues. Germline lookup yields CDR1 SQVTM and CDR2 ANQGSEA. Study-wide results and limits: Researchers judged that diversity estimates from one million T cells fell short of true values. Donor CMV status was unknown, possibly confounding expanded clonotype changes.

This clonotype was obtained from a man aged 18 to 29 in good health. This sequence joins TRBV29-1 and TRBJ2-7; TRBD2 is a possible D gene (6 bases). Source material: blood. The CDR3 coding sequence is TGCAGCGTTGCCGGGGGTCGCCTAGCCTACGAGCAGTACTTC. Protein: CSVAGGRLAYEQYF.